This entry lists 23 T cell receptor beta chains sequenced from one sample in a study of T cell responses to AZD1222 COVID-19 vaccine. Only in-frame clones appear in the TCRdb table, and some are missing; sequencing was by immunoSEQ multiplex PCR. The table shows about 100,000 clones, with roughly nine tenths occurring only once. The source was peripheral blood, collected on day 0 of AZD1222 vaccination. The receptors derive from an adult in good health.

This clone was counted only a few times. The chain links TRBV4-3 to TRBJ2-1, with TRBD2 matching over 8 bases. Germline V gives CDR1 LGHNA, CDR2 YSLEER. The ends lost 1 base at V and 0 bases at J; junction bases unmatched: 8. This CDR3 is built from 18 residues. CDR3 DNA sequence: TGCGCCAGCAGCCAAGGTAGCGGGGAACGTAGCTCCTACAATGAGCAGTTCTTC. It specifies CASSQGSGERSSYNEQFF.

By sample share, this clone is medium-sized. This chain connects TRBV6-4 to TRBJ2-1; TRBD1 might be the D (5 bases). The CDR3 covers 15 residues. V was pared by 0 bases and J by 1 base, with 7 bases between. The germline V gene encodes CDR1 MRHNA and CDR2 SNTAGT. The CDR3: CASSDSAGSYNEQFF. The CDR3 DNA sequence: TGTGCCAGCAGTGACTCGGCAGGGTCCTACAATGAGCAGTTCTTC.

The gene calls are TRBV7-2 and TRBJ1-6; 8 nucleotides match TRBD1. Losses at the gene ends were 7 bases for V and 9 bases for J; bases not matched to a gene: 8. Germline lookup yields CDR1 SGHTA and CDR2 FQGNSA. This CDR3 has 14 residues. DNA of the CDR3: TGTGCCAGCAACGTGCAGGGGGCAAGTTCACCCCTCCACTTT. Its translation is CASNVQGASSPLHF.

This rearrangement joins TRBV19 to TRBJ2-4; 8 nucleotides line up with TRBD1. The length of the CDR3 is 20 residues. Germline V gene sequence: CDR1 LNHDA, CDR2 SQIVND (reference sequence). V was clipped by 4 bases and J by 8 bases; unmatched bases: 25. The CDR3 DNA follows: TGTGCCAGTAGTAGGGGGGTATGGGGGACAGGCCGACTCCCCCTGTACATTCAGTACTTC. It specifies CASSRGVWGTGRLPLYIQYF.

This chain uses TRBV29-1 with TRBJ2-7; no reliable D call. The germline CDR1 and CDR2 sequences are SQVTM and ANQGSEA. This CDR3 contains 13 residues. V lost 4 bases and J 0 bases, leaving 10 bases between the germline ends. CDR3 residues: CSVVRATSYEQYF. DNA for the CDR3: TGCAGCGTTGTGCGTGCTACCTCCTACGAGCAGTACTTC.

The rearrangement links TRBV5-5 to TRBJ2-6; D uncertain. The germline gives CDR1 SGHKS, CDR2 YYEKEE (reference sequence). V lost 0 bases to trimming and J lost 1 base, with 14 bases between them. The CDR3 extends over 18 amino acids. The CDR3 protein is CASSLAWIPTSGANVLTF. The CDR3 DNA reads as TGTGCCAGCAGCTTGGCATGGATTCCAACGTCTGGGGCCAACGTCCTGACTTTC.

The gene calls are TRBV27 and TRBJ1-3; D not resolved. The CDR3 covers 16 residues. V was cut by 5 bases and J by 0 bases, with 14 bases left in between. Per germline, CDR1 MNHEY and CDR2 SMNVEV (reference sequence). CDR3 sequence (DNA): TGTGCCAGCAGTCCCCGTCCTCTCGGCTCTGGAAACACCATATATTTT. Translating gives CASSPRPLGSGNTIYF.

The rearrangement links TRBV12-5 to TRBJ2-7; D call uncertain. Trimming pared 6 bases from V and 7 bases from J, leaving 13 bases between. This CDR3 has 12 amino acids. CDR1 is LGHNT, CDR2 FRNRAP, per germline. The CDR3 nucleotides read TGTGCTAGTGGGACCATTATCAGGGAGCAGTACTTC. Translated, it gives CASGTIIREQYF.

The chain combines TRBV27 with TRBJ1-1; D gene uncertain. Between the trimmed V and J ends, which lost 5 bases and 5 bases, there was a span of 21 bases. Germline CDR1 reads MNHEY; CDR2 reads SMNVEV (reference sequence). This CDR3 spans 16 amino acids. The CDR3 here is CASSTHGSPRRTEAFF. CDR3 sequence (DNA): TGTGCCAGCAGTACCCATGGCTCACCCCGGAGGACTGAAGCTTTCTTT.

The chain joins TRBV19 to TRBJ2-3; D may be TRBD2 (7 bases). This CDR3 has 16 residues. Germline-derived CDR1 and CDR2 are LNHDA and SQIVND (reference sequence). The ends were cut back, 3 bases at V and 7 bases at J, with 20 bases in the middle. The CDR3 DNA reads as TGTGCCAGTAGTATGTCTTCGGCGGGGGCCCCAAATACGCAGTATTTT. It translates to CASSMSSAGAPNTQYF. Complete variable domain (other parts from reference TRBV19 and TRBJ2-3): DGGITQSPKYLFRKEGQNVTLSCEQNLNHDAMYWYRQDPGQGLRLIYYSQIVNDFQKGDIAEGYSVSREKKESFPLTVTSAQKNPTAFYLCASSMSSAGAPNTQYFGPGTRLTVL.

This clone was observed once. The chain recombines TRBV12-3 or TRBV12-4 with TRBJ2-1; TRBD1 might be the D (5 bases). CDR3 length: 13 amino acids. The V gene lost 6 bases and the J gene lost 2 bases, with 8 bases spanning the gap. The CDR3 reads CASSPDTYNEQFF. As DNA, the CDR3 is TGTGCCAGCAGCCCGGACACCTACAATGAGCAGTTCTTC.

V usage is TRBV15 and J usage is TRBJ2-5; 7 bases align to TRBD1. CDR1 LNHNV and CDR2 YYDKDF come from the germline V gene (reference sequence). This CDR3 contains 17 residues. The J segment lost 2 bases and the V segment lost 1 base, leaving 10 bases of the junction unmatched. The CDR3 is CATSRVVWTGPQETQYF. In DNA, the CDR3 is TGTGCCACCAGCAGAGTAGTGTGGACAGGTCCACAAGAGACCCAGTACTTC.

V is TRBV6-5 and J is TRBJ2-7; 7 bases map to TRBD1. V lost 5 bases, J lost 4 bases, and 8 bases stayed unmatched. This CDR3 region has 14 residues. CDR1 is MNHEY, CDR2 SVGAGI, per germline. The CDR3: CASSPRTGGYEQYF. In DNA form, the CDR3 reads TGTGCCAGCAGTCCTCGGACAGGAGGATACGAGCAGTACTTC.

The CDR3 loop reads CASSEIAGLNNSPLHF. DNA for the CDR3: TGCGCCAGCAGTGAAATAGCAGGGCTCAATAATTCACCCCTCCACTTT. This chain joins TRBV10-2 and TRBJ1-6; possible D gene TRBD1, 5 bases. Germline V gene lookup returns CDR1 WSHSY and CDR2 SAAADI. V shed 3 bases and J shed 5 bases, with 14 bases lying between them. The CDR3 runs to 16 residues.

The genes are TRBV30 and TRBJ2-1; weak D call: TRBD2 (6 bases). Trimming removed 7 bases at V and 9 bases at J, with 19 bases between. CDR1 is GTSNPN and CDR2 is SVGIG in the germline V gene (reference sequence). The CDR3 totals 13 residues. The CDR3 sequence: CALSSAPNGEQFF. The CDR3 region has the DNA TGTGCCTTGTCTAGCGCCCCTAACGGTGAGCAGTTCTTC.

This chain links TRBV29-1 with TRBJ1-3; TRBD1 is a possible D gene (6 bases). Germline assignment: CDR1 SQVTM and CDR2 ANQGSEA. Between the trimmed V and J ends, which lost 7 bases and 4 bases, there was a span of 23 bases. The CDR3 contains 16 residues. CDR3 coding DNA: TGCAGCGCCTCACTTGGGACCGGGACACTCGGAAACACCATATATTTT. Translating gives CSASLGTGTLGNTIYF.

V is TRBV10-3 and J is TRBJ2-5; 12 bases agree with TRBD2. The CDR3 totals 14 residues. The V gene end was trimmed by 6 bases and the J gene end by 6 bases; junction bases not matched to a gene: 5. Germline CDR1 and CDR2: ENHRY and SYGVKD. The CDR3: CAIRDGTSGQTQYF. The CDR3, as DNA: TGTGCCATCAGAGATGGGACTAGCGGGCAGACCCAGTACTTC.

The V call is TRBV28, the J call TRBJ2-7, with 9 positions matching TRBD2. The junction had 10 bases not matched to a gene; V was cut back by 4 bases and J by 0 bases. Germline values: CDR1 MDHEN, CDR2 SYDVKM. This CDR3 is built from 17 residues. CDR3 sequence reads: CASSYPQGLATSYEQYF. DNA of the CDR3: TGTGCCAGCAGTTACCCCCAAGGACTAGCGACCTCCTACGAGCAGTACTTC.

This clone was seen many times. The V gene is TRBV7-2, the J gene TRBJ2-7; the D is unclear. Trimming stripped 1 base from V and 3 bases from J, with 19 bases between. CDR3 size: 17 residues. The germline V gene has CDR1 SGHTA and CDR2 FQGNSA. This CDR3 reads CASSLDRPVATRYEQYF. For the CDR3, the DNA is TGTGCCAGCAGCTTAGATCGTCCTGTGGCAACTCGCTACGAGCAGTACTTC.

The chain carries TRBV6-4 and TRBJ1-1; D uncertain. Trimming took 5 bases from V and 3 from J, leaving 13 bases between them. The CDR3 is 14 residues long. Germline CDR1 and CDR2: MRHNA and SNTAGT. CDR3 coding DNA: TGTGCCAGCAGTAGCGGGGTCGGGGACACTGAAGCTTTCTTT. Its translation: CASSSGVGDTEAFF.

The chain uses TRBV28 and TRBJ1-5; the D gene is possibly TRBD1 (6 bases). CDR1 is MDHEN and CDR2 is SYDVKM in the germline V gene. The CDR3 is made up of 12 amino acids. The V gene lost 8 bases and the J gene lost 4 bases, with 9 bases spanning the gap. The CDR3 is CASGGQNQPQHF. DNA of the CDR3: TGTGCCAGCGGCGGACAGAATCAGCCCCAGCATTTT.

V is TRBV5-1 and J is TRBJ2-3; 7 nucleotides agree with TRBD2. The germline V gene encodes CDR1 SGHRS and CDR2 YFSETQ. The CDR3 consists of 16 residues. Trimming removed 5 bases from V and 0 bases from J; junction bases left unmatched: 9. CDR3 nucleotides: TGCGCCAGCAGAAGGGGAGCGGGACTAAGCACAGATACGCAGTATTTT. Its protein is CASRRGAGLSTDTQYF.

The rearrangement joins TRBV6-5 to TRBJ2-5, with a possible D match to TRBD1 (6 bases). Per the germline V gene, CDR1 is MNHEY and CDR2 is SVGAGI. With 2 bases removed from V and 2 bases from J, the gap between germline ends came to 9 bases. The CDR3 runs to 14 residues. CDR3 sequence reads: CASSYPGQQETQYF. The CDR3 DNA reads TGTGCCAGCAGTTACCCGGGACAACAAGAGACCCAGTACTTC.